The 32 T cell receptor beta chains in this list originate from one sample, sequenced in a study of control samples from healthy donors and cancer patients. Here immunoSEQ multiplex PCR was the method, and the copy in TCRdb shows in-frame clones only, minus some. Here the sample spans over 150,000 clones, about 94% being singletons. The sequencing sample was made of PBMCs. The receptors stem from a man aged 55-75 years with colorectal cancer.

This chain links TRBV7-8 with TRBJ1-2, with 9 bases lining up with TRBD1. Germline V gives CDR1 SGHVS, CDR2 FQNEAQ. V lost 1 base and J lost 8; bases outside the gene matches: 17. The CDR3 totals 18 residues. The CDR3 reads CASSLGPIAAGTGKGYTF. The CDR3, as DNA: TGTGCCAGCAGCTTAGGTCCGATAGCTGCCGGGACAGGGAAGGGCTACACCTTC.

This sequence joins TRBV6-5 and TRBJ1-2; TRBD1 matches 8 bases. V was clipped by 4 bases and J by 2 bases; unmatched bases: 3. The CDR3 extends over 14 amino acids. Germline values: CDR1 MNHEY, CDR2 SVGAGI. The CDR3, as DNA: TGTGCCAGCAGTTCCGGGACAGGAAACTATGGCTACACCTTC. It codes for CASSSGTGNYGYTF.

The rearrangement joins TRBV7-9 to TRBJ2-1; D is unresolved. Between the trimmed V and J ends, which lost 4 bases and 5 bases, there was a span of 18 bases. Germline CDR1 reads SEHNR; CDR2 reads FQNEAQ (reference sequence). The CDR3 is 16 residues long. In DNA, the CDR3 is TGTGCCAGCAGCTCGAACCTATTGCTAGGTAACAATGAGCAGTTCTTC. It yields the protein CASSSNLLLGNNEQFF. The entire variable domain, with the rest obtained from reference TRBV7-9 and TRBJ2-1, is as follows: DTGVSQNPRHKITKRGQNVTFRCDPISEHNRLYWYRQTLGQGPEFLTYFQNEAQLEKSRLLSDRFSAERPKGSFSTLEIQRTEQGDSAMYLCASSSNLLLGNNEQFFGPGTRLTVL.

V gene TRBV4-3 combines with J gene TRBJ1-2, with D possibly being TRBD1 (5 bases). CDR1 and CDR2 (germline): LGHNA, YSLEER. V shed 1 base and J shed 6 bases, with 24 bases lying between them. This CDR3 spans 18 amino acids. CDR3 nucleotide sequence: TGCGCCAGCAGCCAAGCCGCAGGGCGGTCCCTCAAGGACCATGGCTACACCTTC. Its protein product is CASSQAAGRSLKDHGYTF.

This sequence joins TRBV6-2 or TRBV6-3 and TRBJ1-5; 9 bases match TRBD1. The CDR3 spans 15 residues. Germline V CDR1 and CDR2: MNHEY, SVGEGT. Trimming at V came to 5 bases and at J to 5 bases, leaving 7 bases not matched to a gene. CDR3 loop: CASSQPGQGHQPQHF. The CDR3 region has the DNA TGTGCCAGCAGTCAACCGGGACAGGGTCATCAGCCCCAGCATTTT.

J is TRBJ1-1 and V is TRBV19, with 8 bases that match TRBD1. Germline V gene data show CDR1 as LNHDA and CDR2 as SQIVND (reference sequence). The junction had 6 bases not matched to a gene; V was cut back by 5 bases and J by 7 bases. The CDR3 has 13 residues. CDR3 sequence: CASSVGQALEAFF. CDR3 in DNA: TGTGCCAGTAGTGTGGGACAGGCCCTTGAAGCTTTCTTT.

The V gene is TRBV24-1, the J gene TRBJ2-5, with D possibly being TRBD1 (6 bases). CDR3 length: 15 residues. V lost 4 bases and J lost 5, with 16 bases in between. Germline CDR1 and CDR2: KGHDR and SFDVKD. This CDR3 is CATSDSQGRIETQYF. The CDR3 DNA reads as TGTGCCACCAGTGACTCACAGGGTAGGATCGAGACCCAGTACTTC.

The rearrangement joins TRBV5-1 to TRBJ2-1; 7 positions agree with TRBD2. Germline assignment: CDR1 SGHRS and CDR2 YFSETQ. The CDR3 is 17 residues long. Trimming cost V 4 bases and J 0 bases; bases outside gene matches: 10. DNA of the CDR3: TGCGCCAGCAGCCCCGAAGGTAGCGGGTTCTCCTACAATGAGCAGTTCTTC. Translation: CASSPEGSGFSYNEQFF.

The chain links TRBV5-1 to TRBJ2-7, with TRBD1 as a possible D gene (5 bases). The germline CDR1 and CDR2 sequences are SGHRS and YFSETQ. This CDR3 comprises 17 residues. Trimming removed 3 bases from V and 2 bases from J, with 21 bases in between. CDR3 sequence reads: CASSSHNNAQGTYEQYF. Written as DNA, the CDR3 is TGCGCCAGCAGCTCCCATAACAATGCCCAGGGAACCTACGAGCAGTACTTC.

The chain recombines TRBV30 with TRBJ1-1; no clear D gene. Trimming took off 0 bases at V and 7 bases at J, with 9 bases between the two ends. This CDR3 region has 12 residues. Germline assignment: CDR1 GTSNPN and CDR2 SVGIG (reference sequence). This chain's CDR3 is CAWSVPGHEAFF. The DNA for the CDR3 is TGTGCCTGGAGTGTACCTGGCCATGAAGCTTTCTTT.

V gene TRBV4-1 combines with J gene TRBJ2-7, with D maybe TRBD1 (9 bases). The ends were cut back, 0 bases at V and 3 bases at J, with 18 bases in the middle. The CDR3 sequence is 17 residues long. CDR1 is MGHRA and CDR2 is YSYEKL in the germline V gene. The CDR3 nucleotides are TGCGCCAGCAGCCAAGATAGCGGGACAGGGTCTCGCTACGAGCAGTACTTC. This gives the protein CASSQDSGTGSRYEQYF.

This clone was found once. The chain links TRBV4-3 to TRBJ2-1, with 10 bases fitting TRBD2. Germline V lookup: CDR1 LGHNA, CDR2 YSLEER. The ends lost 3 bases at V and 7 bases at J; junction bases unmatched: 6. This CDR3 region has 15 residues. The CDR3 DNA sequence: TGCGCCAGCAGCCACTATAGCGGGGGGATTAATGAGCAGTTCTTC. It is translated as CASSHYSGGINEQFF.

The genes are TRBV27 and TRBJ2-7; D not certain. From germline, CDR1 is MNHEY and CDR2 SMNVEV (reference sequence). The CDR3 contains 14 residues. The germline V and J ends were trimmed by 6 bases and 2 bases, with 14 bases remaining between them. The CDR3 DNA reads TGTGCCAGCAGCGTGGATCCGGGTACCTACGAGCAGTACTTC. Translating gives CASSVDPGTYEQYF.

CDR3 residues: CAWSATSGLNEQYF. The CDR3, as DNA: TGTGCCTGGAGTGCCACTAGCGGCTTAAACGAGCAGTACTTC. This chain uses TRBV30 with TRBJ2-7; TRBD2 agrees at 8 bases. J lost 5 bases, V lost 1 base, and 7 bases had no gene match. CDR1 GTSNPN and CDR2 SVGIG come from the germline V gene (reference sequence). This CDR3 is 14 amino acids long. Full variable domain (rest looked up from reference TRBV30 and TRBJ2-7): SQTIHQWPATLVQPVGSPLSLECTVEGTSNPNLYWYRQAAGRGLQLLFYSVGIGQISSEVPQNLSASRPQDRQFILSSKKLLLSDSGFYLCAWSATSGLNEQYFGPGTRLTVT.

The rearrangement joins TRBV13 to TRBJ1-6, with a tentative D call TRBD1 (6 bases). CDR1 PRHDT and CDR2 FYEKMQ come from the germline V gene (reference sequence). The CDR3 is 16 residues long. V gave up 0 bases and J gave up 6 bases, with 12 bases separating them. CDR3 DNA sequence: TGTGCCAGCAGCTTAGGACAGGGCGGCGGTAATTCACCCCTCCACTTT. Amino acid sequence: CASSLGQGGGNSPLHF.

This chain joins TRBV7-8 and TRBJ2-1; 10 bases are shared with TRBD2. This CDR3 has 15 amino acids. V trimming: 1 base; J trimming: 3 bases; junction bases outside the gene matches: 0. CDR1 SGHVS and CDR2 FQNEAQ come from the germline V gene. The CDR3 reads CASSLVAGGYNEQFF. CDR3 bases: TGTGCCAGCAGCTTAGTAGCGGGGGGCTACAATGAGCAGTTCTTC.

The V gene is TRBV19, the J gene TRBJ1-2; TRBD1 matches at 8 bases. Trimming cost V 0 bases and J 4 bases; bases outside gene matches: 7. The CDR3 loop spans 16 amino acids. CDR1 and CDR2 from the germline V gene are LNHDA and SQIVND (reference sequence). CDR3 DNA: TGTGCCAGTAGTATAGACAGACAGGGGAGATCCTATGGCTACACCTTC. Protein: CASSIDRQGRSYGYTF.

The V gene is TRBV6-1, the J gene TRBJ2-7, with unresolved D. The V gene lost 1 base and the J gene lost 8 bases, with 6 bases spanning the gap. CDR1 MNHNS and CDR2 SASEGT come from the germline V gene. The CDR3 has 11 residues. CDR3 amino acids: CASSEGGKQYF. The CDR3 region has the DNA TGTGCCAGCAGTGAAGGGGGAAAGCAGTACTTC.

The CDR3: CASSLDSHTGELFF. In nucleotides, the CDR3 is TGTGCCAGCAGTCTCGACTCGCACACCGGGGAGCTGTTTTTT. This chain links TRBV6-6 with TRBJ2-2, with D uncertain. Trimming took 5 bases from V and 3 from J, leaving 10 bases between them. The CDR3 has 14 residues. Germline V gene sequence: CDR1 MNHNY, CDR2 SVGAGI (reference sequence).

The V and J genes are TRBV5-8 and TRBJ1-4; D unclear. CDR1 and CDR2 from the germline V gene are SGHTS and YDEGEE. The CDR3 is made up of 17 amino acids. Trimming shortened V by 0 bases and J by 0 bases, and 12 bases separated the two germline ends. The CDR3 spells CASSLGGGTSTNEKLFF. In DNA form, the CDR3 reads TGTGCCAGCAGCTTGGGGGGTGGCACTTCAACTAATGAAAAACTGTTTTTT.

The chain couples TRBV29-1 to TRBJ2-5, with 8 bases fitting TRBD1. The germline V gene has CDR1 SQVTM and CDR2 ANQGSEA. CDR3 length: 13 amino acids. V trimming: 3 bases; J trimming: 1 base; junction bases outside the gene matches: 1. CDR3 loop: CSVEQGAQETQYF. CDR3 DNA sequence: TGCAGCGTTGAGCAGGGGGCCCAAGAGACCCAGTACTTC. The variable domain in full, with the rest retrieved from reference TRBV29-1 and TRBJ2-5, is SAVISQKPSRDICQRGTSLTIQCQVDSQVTMMFWYRQQPGQSLTLIATANQGSEATYESGFVIDKFPISRPNLTFSTLTVSNMSPEDSSIYLCSVEQGAQETQYFGPGTRLLVL.

CDR3 in DNA: TGCGCCAGCGCGGGGGGTAACTACAATGAGCAGTTCTTC. This translates into CASAGGNYNEQFF. This sequence joins TRBV10-2 and TRBJ2-1; 8 bases are shared with TRBD2. The CDR3 contains 13 residues. CDR1 is WSHSY and CDR2 is SAAADI in the germline V gene. V shed 8 bases, J shed 3 bases, and the junction held 3 bases outside the gene matches.

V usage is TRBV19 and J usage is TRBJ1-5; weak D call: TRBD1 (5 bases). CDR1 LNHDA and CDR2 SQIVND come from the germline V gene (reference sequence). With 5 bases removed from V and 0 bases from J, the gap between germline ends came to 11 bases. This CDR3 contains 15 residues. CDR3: CASSSGDGSNQPQHF. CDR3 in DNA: TGTGCCAGTAGTTCCGGGGACGGTAGCAATCAGCCCCAGCATTTT. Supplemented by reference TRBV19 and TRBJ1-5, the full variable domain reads DGGITQSPKYLFRKEGQNVTLSCEQNLNHDAMYWYRQDPGQGLRLIYYSQIVNDFQKGDIAEGYSVSREKKESFPLTVTSAQKNPTAFYLCASSSGDGSNQPQHFGDGTRLSIL.

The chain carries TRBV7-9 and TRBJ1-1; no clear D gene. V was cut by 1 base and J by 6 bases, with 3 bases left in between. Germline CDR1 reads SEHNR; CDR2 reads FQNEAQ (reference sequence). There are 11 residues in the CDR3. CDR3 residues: CASSLDAEAFF. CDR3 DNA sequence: TGTGCCAGCAGCTTAGACGCTGAAGCTTTCTTT.

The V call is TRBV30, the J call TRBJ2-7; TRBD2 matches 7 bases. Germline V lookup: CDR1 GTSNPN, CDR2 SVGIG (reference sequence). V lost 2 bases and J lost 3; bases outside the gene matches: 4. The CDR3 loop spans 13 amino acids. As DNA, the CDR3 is TGTGCCTGGAGTAGGACTAGTTACTACGAGCAGTACTTC. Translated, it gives CAWSRTSYYEQYF. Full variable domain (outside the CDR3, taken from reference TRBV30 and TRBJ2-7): SQTIHQWPATLVQPVGSPLSLECTVEGTSNPNLYWYRQAAGRGLQLLFYSVGIGQISSEVPQNLSASRPQDRQFILSSKKLLLSDSGFYLCAWSRTSYYEQYFGPGTRLTVT.

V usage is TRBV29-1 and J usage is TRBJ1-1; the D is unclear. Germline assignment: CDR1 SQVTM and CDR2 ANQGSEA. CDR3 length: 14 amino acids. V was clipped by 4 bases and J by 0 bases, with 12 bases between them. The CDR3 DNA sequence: TGCAGCGTTGGTTCGAACTGGGTGAACACTGAAGCTTTCTTT. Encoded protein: CSVGSNWVNTEAFF.

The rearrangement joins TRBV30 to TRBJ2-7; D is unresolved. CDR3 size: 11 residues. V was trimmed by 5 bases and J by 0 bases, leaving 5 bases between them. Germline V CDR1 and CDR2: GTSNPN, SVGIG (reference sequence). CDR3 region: CAWATSYEQYF. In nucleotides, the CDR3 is TGTGCCTGGGCGACCTCCTACGAGCAGTACTTC.

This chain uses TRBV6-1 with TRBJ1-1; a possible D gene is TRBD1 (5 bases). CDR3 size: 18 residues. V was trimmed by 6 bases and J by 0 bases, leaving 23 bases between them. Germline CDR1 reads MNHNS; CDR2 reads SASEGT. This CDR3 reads CASSENDPGRLMNTEAFF. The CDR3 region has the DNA TGTGCCAGCAGCGAAAATGATCCGGGACGCTTAATGAACACTGAAGCTTTCTTT.

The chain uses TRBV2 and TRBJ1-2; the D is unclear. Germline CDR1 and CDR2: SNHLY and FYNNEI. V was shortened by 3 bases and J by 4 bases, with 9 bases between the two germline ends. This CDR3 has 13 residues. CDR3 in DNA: TGTGCCAGCAGTGAGGAACAGACCTATGGCTACACCTTC. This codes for CASSEEQTYGYTF.

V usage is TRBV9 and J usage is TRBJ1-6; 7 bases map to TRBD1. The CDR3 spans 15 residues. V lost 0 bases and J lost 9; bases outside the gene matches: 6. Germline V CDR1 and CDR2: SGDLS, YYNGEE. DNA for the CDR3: TGTGCCAGCAGCGTAGGAGGACAGGCAAGTTCACCCCTCCACTTT. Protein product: CASSVGGQASSPLHF.

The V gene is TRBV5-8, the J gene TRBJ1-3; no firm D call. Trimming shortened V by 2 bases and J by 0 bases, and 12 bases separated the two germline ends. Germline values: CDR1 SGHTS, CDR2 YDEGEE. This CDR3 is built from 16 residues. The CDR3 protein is CASSLRETSSGNTIYF. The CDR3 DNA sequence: TGTGCCAGCAGCTTAAGGGAAACCAGCTCTGGAAACACCATATATTTT.

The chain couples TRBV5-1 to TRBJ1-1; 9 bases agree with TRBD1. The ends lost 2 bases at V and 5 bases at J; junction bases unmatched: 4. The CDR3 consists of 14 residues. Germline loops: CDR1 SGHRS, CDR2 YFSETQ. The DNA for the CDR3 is TGCGCCAGCAGCTTAAATGGACAGGGGACTGAAGCTTTCTTT. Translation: CASSLNGQGTEAFF.